This T cell receptor (beta chain) was observed in a study of early T cells in non-severe SARS-CoV-2 infection. TCRdb re-called the 5' RACE reads with MiXCR, one entry per CDR3 protein. In the table there are roughly 86,000 distinct CDR3 sequences, 14% to 15% of which are singletons. This CDR3 region has 14 residues. V shed 0 bases and J shed 6 bases, with 9 bases lying between them. CDR1 SGDLS and CDR2 YYNGEE come from the germline V gene. Ten or more counts support this clonotype. The receptor was isolated from an adult who was a healthcare worker with PCR-confirmed SARS-CoV-2 infection or an uninfected control (not recorded which). The sample consisted of whole blood. This sequence joins TRBV9 and TRBJ2-2, with D perhaps matching TRBD2 (6 bases). The CDR3 nucleotides are TGTGCCAGCAGCGTAGTAGGCGGGGCCGGGGAGCTGTTTTTT. Its protein product is CASSVVGGAGELFF.